In this sample, the clone carrying this T cell receptor beta chain turned up many times. Its antigen is not identified. This CDR3 spans 14 amino acids. Trimming took 10 bases from V and 2 from J; bases not matched to a gene: 7. In germline, CDR1 is MNHEY, CDR2 SMNVEV (reference sequence). The source of the sample is a study of identical twins. Findings of the study overall: Whereas memory repertoires showed no such difference, abundant cord blood beta clonotypes carried fewer insertions. Models came in too low on out-of-frame TCR alpha sharing in monozygotic twins. Possibly, invariant MAIT and iNKT cells partly confounded zero-insertion analyses. Donors were not followed over many years; analysis was cross-sectional.

TCRdb analysed the 5' RACE reads with MiXCR anew, one entry per CDR3 protein. This table has a few hundred thousand distinct CDR3 sequences, around 8.8% appearing once. The sample was also linked to a second study, of yellow fever vaccine responses in identical twins.

The sequence came from a woman aged 18 to 35 in good health. The rearrangement joins TRBV27 to TRBJ2-1, with 8 bases fitting TRBD1. The sequencing sample was made of CD8+ T cells sorted from blood. The CDR3 sequence is CATSYRGAYNEQFF. CDR3 in DNA: TGTGCCACTTCATACAGGGGGGCCTACAATGAGCAGTTCTTC.